This T cell receptor (beta chain) stems from a study of T cell responses to AZD1222 COVID-19 vaccine. Whole-study findings and limits: Samples come after the peak T cell response, not at day 14. Receipt of two AZD1222 doses was followed by a rise in Spike-specific TCR breadth and depth. Baseline serology detected seropositivity in only 5 or 6 AZD1222 recipients.

The method was immunoSEQ multiplex PCR; TCRdb's version includes in-frame clones alone and lacks a portion of them. The profile shows about 120,000 clones, around nine tenths of them singletons. A remark on this clone: Its antigen is not known.

The CDR3 totals 18 residues. CDR1 and CDR2 from the germline V gene are SGHNT and YYREEE (reference sequence). V lost 5 bases to trimming and J lost 2 bases; unmatched junction nucleotides: 11. The receptor was derived from an adult in good health. This material consisted of peripheral blood, taken on day 0 of AZD1222 vaccination. The V and J genes are TRBV5-4 and TRBJ2-1; 12 nucleotides agree with TRBD2. The CDR3 region is CASSRGLAGAGAYNEQFF. In DNA form, the CDR3 reads TGTGCCAGCAGTCGGGGACTAGCGGGCGCCGGCGCCTACAATGAGCAGTTCTTC.